Included here is one T cell receptor beta chain sequence, with context. TCRdb itself ran the RT-PCR reads through MiXCR, one entry per CDR3 protein. This table has approximately 720,000 distinct CDR3 sequences, 12% to 15% appearing once. The germline gives CDR1 DFQATT, CDR2 SNEGSKA (reference sequence). The ends lost 5 bases at V and 8 bases at J; junction bases unmatched: 14. The CDR3 has 16 amino acids. The V call is TRBV20-1, the J call TRBJ2-1, with TRBD2 matching 11 bases. This receptor was obtained from a female donor in good health, serving as a healthy control. The sequenced sample consisted of memory CD4+ T cells from blood. The CDR3 spells CSAVGGSSGRYDEQFF. The CDR3 region has the DNA TGCAGTGCTGTAGGGGGGTCTAGCGGGAGGTACGATGAGCAGTTCTTC.